This T cell receptor (beta chain) was documented in a study of CD8 T cells in ankylosing spondylitis. General study results and limits: Enrichment of disease-linked clones was reportedly significant in matched ankylosing spondylitis synovial fluid. A TCR beta motif made of fewer than ten highly homologous variants seemed typical of ankylosing spondylitis blood. Disease-linked clones had a CD8+ phenotype and relatively low frequency in peripheral blood.

The CDR3 sequence is 15 residues long. Losses at the gene ends were 4 bases for V and 5 bases for J; bases not matched to a gene: 12. Germline CDR1 is DFQATT and CDR2 is SNEGSKA (reference sequence). The TCR beta libraries were generated through quantitative 5'-RACE incorporating molecular barcodes. TCRdb independently ran MiXCR on the 5' RACE reads; one entry per CDR3 protein. The sample carries fewer than 180,000 distinct CDR3 sequences, roughly 44% recorded once. Concerning this clonotype: Its antigen is currently unknown.

The receptor's source is a male donor with ankylosing spondylitis. V and J are TRBV20-1 and TRBJ2-5, with TRBD2 matching over 8 bases. The sequenced sample was synovial fluid, either unsorted or a sorted T cell fraction (not recorded which). The CDR3 coding sequence is TGCAGTGCTACGAACCCCGGGACTAGTAGGGAGACCCAGTACTTC. Protein: CSATNPGTSRETQYF.